The present TCR beta chain was sequenced within a study of blood T cells in healthy people across ages. The CDR3 length is 12 residues. CDR1 is SGHKS and CDR2 is YYEKEE in the germline V gene (reference sequence). Trimming took off 2 bases at V and 7 bases at J, with 9 bases between the two ends. Turning to this clonotype: What it binds is unknown.

Combining a sample-barcoded 5' primer with a J-beta primer mix, a second PCR ran for about 7 to 11 cycles. TCRdb called the 5' RACE reads again in MiXCR, with one record for every CDR3 protein. The repertoire consists of about 680,000 distinct CDR3 sequences, with approximately 49% occurring once and the leading ten covering roughly 34%. Study results and limitations: What prevented conclusive comparison of naive and antigen-experienced cells was that PBMCs were unsorted.

The clonotype comes from a woman between 55 and 75 years old in good health. The sample consisted of blood. The V call is TRBV5-5, the J call TRBJ1-2; no reliable D call. CDR3 loop: CASSFGEIGYTF. The CDR3 DNA sequence: TGTGCCAGCAGCTTTGGGGAGATTGGCTACACCTTC. Using reference TRBV5-5 and TRBJ1-2 for the parts outside the CDR3, the full variable domain is DAGVTQSPTHLIKTRGQQVTLRCSPISGHKSVSWYQQVLGQGPQFIFQYYEKEERGRGNFPDRFSARQFPNYSSELNVNALLLGDSALYLCASSFGEIGYTFGSGTRLTVV.